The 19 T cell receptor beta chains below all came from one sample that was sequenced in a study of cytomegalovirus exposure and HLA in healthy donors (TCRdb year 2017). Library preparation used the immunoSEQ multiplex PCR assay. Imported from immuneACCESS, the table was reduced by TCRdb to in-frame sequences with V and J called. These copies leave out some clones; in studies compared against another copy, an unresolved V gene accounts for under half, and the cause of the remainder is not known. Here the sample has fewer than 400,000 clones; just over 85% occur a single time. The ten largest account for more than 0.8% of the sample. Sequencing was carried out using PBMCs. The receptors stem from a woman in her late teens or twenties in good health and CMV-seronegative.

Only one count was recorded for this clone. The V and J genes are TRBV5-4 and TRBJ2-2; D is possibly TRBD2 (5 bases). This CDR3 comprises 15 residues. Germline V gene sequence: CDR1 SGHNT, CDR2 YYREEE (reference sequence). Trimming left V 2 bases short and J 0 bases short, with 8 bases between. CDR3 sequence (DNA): TGTGCCAGCAGCTTTCAGCGGACGAACACCGGGGAGCTGTTTTTT. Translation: CASSFQRTNTGELFF.

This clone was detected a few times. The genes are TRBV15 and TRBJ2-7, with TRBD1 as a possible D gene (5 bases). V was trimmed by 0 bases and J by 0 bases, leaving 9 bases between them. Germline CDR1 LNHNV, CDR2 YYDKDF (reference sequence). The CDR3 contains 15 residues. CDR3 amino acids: CATSRDSDSSYEQYF. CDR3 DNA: TGTGCCACCAGCAGAGATTCCGACAGCTCCTACGAGCAGTACTTC.

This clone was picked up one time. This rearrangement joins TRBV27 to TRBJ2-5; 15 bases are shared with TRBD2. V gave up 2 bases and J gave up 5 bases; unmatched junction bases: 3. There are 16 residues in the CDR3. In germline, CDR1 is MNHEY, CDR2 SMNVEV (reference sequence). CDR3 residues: CASSLAGTSGRETQYF. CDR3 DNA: TGTGCCAGCAGTTTAGCCGGGACTAGCGGGAGGGAGACCCAGTACTTC.

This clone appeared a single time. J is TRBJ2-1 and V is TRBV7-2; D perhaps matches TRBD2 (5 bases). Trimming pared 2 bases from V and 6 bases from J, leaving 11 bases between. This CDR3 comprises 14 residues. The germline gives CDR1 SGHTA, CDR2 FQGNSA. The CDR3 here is CASSLPYRGNEQFF. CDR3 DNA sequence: TGTGCCAGCAGCTTACCATATCGGGGCAATGAGCAGTTCTTC.

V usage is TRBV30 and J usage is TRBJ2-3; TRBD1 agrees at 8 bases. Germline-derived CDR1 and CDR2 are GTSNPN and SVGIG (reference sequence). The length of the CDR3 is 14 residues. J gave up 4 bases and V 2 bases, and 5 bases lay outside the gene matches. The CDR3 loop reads CAWSTDRGADTQYF. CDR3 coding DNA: TGTGCCTGGAGTACCGACAGGGGCGCAGATACGCAGTATTTT.

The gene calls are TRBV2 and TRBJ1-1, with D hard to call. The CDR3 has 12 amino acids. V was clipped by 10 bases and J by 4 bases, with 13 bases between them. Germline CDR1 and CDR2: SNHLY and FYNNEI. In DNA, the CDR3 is TGTGCCACGCCCGCAGGTACCACTGAAGCTTTCTTT. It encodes CATPAGTTEAFF.

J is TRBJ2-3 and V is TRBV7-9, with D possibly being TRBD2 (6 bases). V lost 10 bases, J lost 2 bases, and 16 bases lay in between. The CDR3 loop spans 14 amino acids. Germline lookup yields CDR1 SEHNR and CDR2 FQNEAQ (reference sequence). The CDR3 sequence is CATEVGGNTDTQYF. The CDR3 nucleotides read TGTGCCACGGAGGTGGGGGGAAACACAGATACGCAGTATTTT.

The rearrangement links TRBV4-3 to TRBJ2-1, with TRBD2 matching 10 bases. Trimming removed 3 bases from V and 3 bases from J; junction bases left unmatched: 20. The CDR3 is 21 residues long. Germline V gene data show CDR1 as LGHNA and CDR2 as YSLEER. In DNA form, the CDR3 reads TGCGCCAGCAGCCATCCCGTTAGTAGCGGGAGGCTAGGGGGGGACTACAATGAGCAGTTCTTC. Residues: CASSHPVSSGRLGGDYNEQFF.

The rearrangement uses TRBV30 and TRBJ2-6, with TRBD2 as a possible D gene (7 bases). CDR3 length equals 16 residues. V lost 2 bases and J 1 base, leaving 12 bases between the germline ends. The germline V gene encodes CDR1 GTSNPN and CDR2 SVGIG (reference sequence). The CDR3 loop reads CAWSRAGASGANVLTF. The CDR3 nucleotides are TGTGCCTGGAGTCGGGCGGGGGCGTCTGGGGCCAACGTCCTGACTTTC.

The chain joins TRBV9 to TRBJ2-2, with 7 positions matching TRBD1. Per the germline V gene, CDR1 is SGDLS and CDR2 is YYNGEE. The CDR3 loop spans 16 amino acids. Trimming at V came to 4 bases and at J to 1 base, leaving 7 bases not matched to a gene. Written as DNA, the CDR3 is TGTGCCAGCAGCCCCCAGGCAGGGGGGAACACCGGGGAGCTGTTTTTT. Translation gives CASSPQAGGNTGELFF.

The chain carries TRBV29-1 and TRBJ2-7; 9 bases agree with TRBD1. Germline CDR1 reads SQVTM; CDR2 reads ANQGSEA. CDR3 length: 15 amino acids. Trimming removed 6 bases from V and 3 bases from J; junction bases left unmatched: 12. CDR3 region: CSVQLFSGQGYEQYF. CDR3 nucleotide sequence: TGCAGCGTGCAGTTGTTCTCGGGACAGGGCTACGAGCAGTACTTC.

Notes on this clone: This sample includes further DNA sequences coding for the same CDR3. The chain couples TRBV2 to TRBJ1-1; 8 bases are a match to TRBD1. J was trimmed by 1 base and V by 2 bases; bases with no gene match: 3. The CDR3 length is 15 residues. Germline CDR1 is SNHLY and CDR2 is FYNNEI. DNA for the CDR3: TGTGCCAGCAGTGAACAGGGGGCGGGGAACACTGAAGCTTTCTTT. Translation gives CASSEQGAGNTEAFF.

Here the CDR3 DNA reads TGTGCCAGCAGCTTACTTCCGGTTGCTGGAAACACCATATATTTT. This encodes CASSLLPVAGNTIYF. J is TRBJ1-3 and V is TRBV11-2; D not resolved. CDR1 and CDR2 (germline): SGHAT, FQNNGV. V was clipped by 2 bases and J by 2 bases, with 10 bases between them. CDR3 size: 15 residues.

The CDR3, as DNA: TGTGCCAGCAGTGAAGCCCTCCTAGCGGTAGCCCAGTACTTC. This sequence encodes CASSEALLAVAQYF. This chain uses TRBV2 with TRBJ2-5; 7 nucleotides match TRBD2. After removal of 0 bases from V and 9 bases from J, the junction contained 7 bases not matched to a gene. The germline V gene has CDR1 SNHLY and CDR2 FYNNEI. The CDR3 sequence is 14 residues long.

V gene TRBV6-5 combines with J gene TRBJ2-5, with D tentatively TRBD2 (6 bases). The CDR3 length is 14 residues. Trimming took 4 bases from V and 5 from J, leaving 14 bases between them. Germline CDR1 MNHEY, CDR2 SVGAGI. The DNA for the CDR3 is TGTGCCAGCAGTTCGGGGAGGAGGTTGGAGACCCAGTACTTC. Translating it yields CASSSGRRLETQYF.

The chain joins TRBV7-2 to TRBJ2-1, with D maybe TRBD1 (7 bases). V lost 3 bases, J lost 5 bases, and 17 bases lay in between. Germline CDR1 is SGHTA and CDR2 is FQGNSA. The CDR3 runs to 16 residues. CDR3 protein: CASSLEGAGNDNEQFF. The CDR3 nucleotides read TGTGCCAGCAGCTTGGAGGGGGCGGGAAACGACAATGAGCAGTTCTTC.

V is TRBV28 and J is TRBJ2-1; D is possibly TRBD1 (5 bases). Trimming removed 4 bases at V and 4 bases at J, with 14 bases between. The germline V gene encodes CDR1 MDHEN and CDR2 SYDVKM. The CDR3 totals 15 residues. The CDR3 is CASSYRISPYNEQFF. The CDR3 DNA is TGTGCCAGCAGTTACAGGATATCGCCTTACAATGAGCAGTTCTTC. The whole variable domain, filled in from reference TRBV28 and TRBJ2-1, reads DVKVTQSSRYLVKRTGEKVFLECVQDMDHENMFWYRQDPGLGLRLIYFSYDVKMKEKGDIPEGYSVSREKKERFSLILESASTNQTSMYLCASSYRISPYNEQFFGPGTRLTVL.

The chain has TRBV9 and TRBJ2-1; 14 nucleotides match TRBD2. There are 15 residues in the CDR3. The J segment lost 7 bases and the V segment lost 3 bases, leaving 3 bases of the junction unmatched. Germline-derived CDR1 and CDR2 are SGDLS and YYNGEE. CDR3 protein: CASSGGLAGENEQFF. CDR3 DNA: TGTGCCAGCAGCGGGGGACTAGCGGGAGAAAATGAGCAGTTCTTC.

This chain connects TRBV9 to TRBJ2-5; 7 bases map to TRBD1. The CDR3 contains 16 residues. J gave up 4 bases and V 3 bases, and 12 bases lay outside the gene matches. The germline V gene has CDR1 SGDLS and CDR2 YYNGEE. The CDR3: CASSERAGGSGETQYF. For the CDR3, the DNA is TGTGCCAGCAGCGAACGGGCAGGGGGATCGGGAGAGACCCAGTACTTC.